The rows below give T cell receptor beta chains drawn from one sample of a study of blood T cell repertoires in COVID-19. Clones were sequenced by immunoSEQ multiplex PCR, and TCRdb holds only the in-frame ones, with some missing. The sample has about 280,000 clones; roughly 87% are singletons. Sequences were obtained from peripheral blood. Source of these receptors: a human donor in a cohort sampled during active COVID-19. Each CDR3 is given with its conserved first and last residue. D genes are given only for firm matches. Some rows have no size entry. The others give once, few or many, or a class for an expanded clone.

TRBV27,TRBJ2-1,TRBD2,NA,CASARRLAGPYEQFF,TGTGCCAGCGCCAGGCGGCTAGCGGGCCCTTATGAGCAGTTCTTC
TRBV6-5,TRBJ2-2,TRBD1,few,CASSRDRVGTGELFF,TGTGCCAGCAGTAGGGACAGGGTCGGCACCGGGGAGCTGTTTTTT
TRBV14,TRBJ2-3,TRBD2,NA,CASSPRLAGGLRRYF,TGTGCCAGCAGCCCTCGACTAGCGGGAGGTCTTCGGAGGTATTTT
TRBV29-1,TRBJ1-1,NA,NA,CSVGGGADRSFF,NA
TRBV7-2,TRBJ2-2,TRBD2,NA,CATDIASGMKTGELFF,TGTGCCACCGATATCGCTAGCGGGATGAAAACCGGGGAGCTGTTTTTT
TRBV4-1,TRBJ2-1,TRBD2,NA,CASSPPSSGSINEQFF,TGCGCCAGCAGCCCCCCCTCCAGCGGGAGCATCAATGAGCAGTTCTTC
TRBV4-1,TRBJ1-1,NA,NA,CASSSYSARLNEAFF,TGCGCCAGCAGCTCCTACTCCGCTCGCCTCAATGAAGCTTTCTTT
TRBV28,TRBJ2-5,NA,few,CASITSWGGTQYF,TGTGCCAGCATCACTAGTTGGGGTGGGACCCAGTACTTC
TRBV6-5,TRBJ2-7,TRBD1,many,CASSSDRGTYEQYF,TGTGCCAGCAGTTCAGACAGGGGGACCTACGAGCAGTACTTC
TRBV2,TRBJ2-7,TRBD1,NA,CASRNRGLYEQYF,TGTGCCAGCAGGAACAGGGGGCTCTACGAGCAGTACTTC
TRBV19,TRBJ1-3,NA,NA,CASGMWGNTIYF,TGTGCCAGTGGCATGTGGGGAAACACCATATATTTT
TRBV18,TRBJ2-1,NA,once,CASSPNVANEQFF,TGTGCCAGCTCACCCAACGTAGCAAATGAGCAGTTCTTC
TRBV4-1,TRBJ2-7,TRBD1,NA,CASRQTGANYEQYF,TGCGCCAGCAGACAAACAGGGGCTAACTACGAGCAGTACTTC
TRBV14,TRBJ2-7,TRBD2,NA,CASSQDRGAGVYEQYF,TGTGCCAGCAGCCAAGATCGGGGAGCGGGAGTTTACGAGCAGTACTTC
TRBV18,TRBJ2-7,NA,NA,CASSKDSSYEQYF,TGTGCCAGCTCTAAGGACAGCTCCTACGAGCAGTACTTC
TRBV2,TRBJ1-4,NA,NA,CASSEGSYEKLFF,TGTGCCAGCAGTGAAGGTAGTTATGAAAAACTGTTTTTT
TRBV19,TRBJ2-3,TRBD2,once,CASSPGTSGTWRGTDTQYF,TGTGCCAGTAGTCCGGGGACTAGCGGGACCTGGAGGGGCACAGATACGCAGTATTTT
TRBV2,TRBJ2-3,NA,NA,CASSEGNLPGDTQYF,TGTGCCAGCAGTGAAGGGAACCTCCCAGGAGATACGCAGTATTTT
TRBV19,TRBJ2-7,NA,NA,CASSPSPRGLSSYEQYF,TGTGCCAGTAGCCCTAGCCCCAGGGGTTTGAGCTCCTACGAGCAGTACTTC
TRBV29-1,TRBJ2-1,NA,NA,CSVDDGKIDNEQFF,TGCAGCGTTGACGACGGGAAGATCGACAATGAGCAGTTCTTC
TRBV5-1,TRBJ2-5,TRBD1,once,CASSSRDRGGQETQYF,TGCGCCAGCAGCTCCCGGGACAGGGGAGGGCAAGAGACCCAGTACTTC
TRBV9,TRBJ1-2,TRBD1,NA,CASSVGQGRGYTF,TGTGCCAGCAGCGTGGGACAGGGCCGGGGCTACACCTTC
TRBV7-3,TRBJ1-3,NA,many,CAPGHNSGNTIYF,TGTGCGCCGGGACATAACTCTGGAAACACCATATATTTT
TRBV18,TRBJ1-2,TRBD1,NA,CASSPPGQGSVGYTF,TGTGCCAGCTCACCCCCGGGACAGGGTTCTGTTGGCTACACCTTC
TRBV19,TRBJ1-1,NA,NA,CASSIGSPEAFF,TGTGCCAGTAGTATTGGTAGCCCTGAAGCTTTCTTT
TRBV4-2,TRBJ2-7,NA,once,CASSQVMGLLGYEQYF,TGTGCCAGCAGCCAAGTCATGGGACTCTTGGGGTACGAGCAGTACTTC
TRBV4-3,TRBJ1-3,NA,NA,CASSQRTGNTIYF,TGCGCCAGCAGCCAGCGCACTGGAAACACCATATATTTT
TRBV6-5,TRBJ1-4,TRBD1,NA,CASSPDRGTNEKLFF,TGTGCCAGCAGCCCCGACAGGGGGACTAATGAAAAACTGTTTTTT
TRBV10-1,TRBJ2-2,TRBD1,NA,CASGKGQATGELFF,TGCGCCAGCGGTAAGGGACAGGCCACCGGGGAGCTGTTTTTT
TRBV12-3/TRBV12-4,TRBJ2-1,NA,NA,CASSMGLDNEQFF,TGTGCCAGCAGTATGGGACTTGACAATGAGCAGTTCTTC